This is a list of T cell receptor beta chains from one sample in a study of cytomegalovirus exposure and HLA in healthy donors. Sequencing used immunoSEQ multiplex PCR; TCRdb keeps in-frame clones, though not all of them. The sample lists roughly 170,000 clones; roughly four fifths were seen once. The material sequenced was PBMCs. Receptors were obtained from a woman younger than 45 in good health and CMV-seronegative. Both conserved end residues are trimmed from each CDR3.

j_call v_call cdr3_aa
TRBJ1-2 TRBV18 ASSPTMAAKANYGYT
TRBJ2-3 TRBV6-5 ASSPGFAADTQY
TRBJ2-7 TRBV27 ASRLGQGLDEQY
TRBJ2-6 TRBV7-9 AGVGQGLTGANVLT
TRBJ2-7 TRBV18 ASSPRGSSGEQY
TRBJ2-7 TRBV7-2 ASSRMDKSYEQY
TRBJ2-1 TRBV7-3 ASSLTLVDEQF
TRBJ2-6 TRBV15 ATSRDRASGANVLT
TRBJ2-5 TRBV4-2 ASSQDEETQY
TRBJ2-4 TRBV19 ASNSPGEGATKNIQY
TRBJ2-1 TRBV29-1 SVDEQDSYNEQF
TRBJ2-3 TRBV9 ASSVAVLETSATWASTDTQY
TRBJ2-5 TRBV7-6 ASSTFGETQY
TRBJ2-3 TRBV19 ASSTGTSGGLTDTQY
TRBJ2-7 TRBV9 ASSVDLFTREQY
TRBJ2-5 TRBV28 ASSSGQQETQY
TRBJ1-4 TRBV28 ASSFEQGNEKLF
TRBJ1-4 TRBV27 ASSSYGSSGEEEKLF
TRBJ1-1 TRBV28 ASSPVSGWTEAF
TRBJ1-4 TRBV19 ASSIGGKKLF
TRBJ2-5 TRBV5-1 ASSLGRGPQETQY
TRBJ2-5 TRBV4-1 ASSQDRTSGGSGAQY
TRBJ2-7 TRBV7-9 ASSSNRDKTYEQY
TRBJ1-2 TRBV18 ASSPGEHYGYT
TRBJ1-2 TRBV6-4 ASSENGGPYGYT
TRBJ2-7 TRBV28 ASSKSGSLDEQY
TRBJ2-5 TRBV28 ASRGQPQETQY
TRBJ2-7 TRBV5-1 ASSWRSSYEQY
TRBJ1-6 TRBV5-6 ASSLGQGTYNSPLH
TRBJ2-7 TRBV5-1 ASSFRLAGEQY
TRBJ2-5 TRBV5-1 ASSLVQSDLETQY
TRBJ2-1 TRBV28 ASTAGGRNEQF
TRBJ2-4 TRBV28 ASKRDPKNIQY
TRBJ2-1 TRBV7-9 ASSPTGTRGNEQF
TRBJ2-5 TRBV7-2 ASRRAGGPQETQY
TRBJ1-1 TRBV28 ASGGGSGATTEAF
TRBJ2-3 TRBV5-1 ASSLAGTSGSPDTQY
TRBJ1-4 TRBV5-1 ASSATGAGNEKLF
TRBJ1-5 TRBV5-6 ASSAWYHRTSNQPQH
TRBJ2-7 TRBV4-1 ASSRGLWAVEQY
TRBJ2-7 TRBV5-1 ASSFRTGTEAEQY
TRBJ1-1 TRBV28 ALRQGPTEAF
TRBJ1-2 TRBV2 ASSQYQTGTYGYT
TRBJ1-1 TRBV29-1 SAPSGVNTEAF
TRBJ1-5 TRBV4-1 ASSQDRGLSQPQH
TRBJ1-3 TRBV28 ASSQGDRIPGNTIY
TRBJ1-3 TRBV7-9 ASSPGGPGNTIY
TRBJ2-7 TRBV6-1 ASRSGTSGAYEQY
TRBJ1-4 TRBV5-1 ASSLEGRGAEKLF